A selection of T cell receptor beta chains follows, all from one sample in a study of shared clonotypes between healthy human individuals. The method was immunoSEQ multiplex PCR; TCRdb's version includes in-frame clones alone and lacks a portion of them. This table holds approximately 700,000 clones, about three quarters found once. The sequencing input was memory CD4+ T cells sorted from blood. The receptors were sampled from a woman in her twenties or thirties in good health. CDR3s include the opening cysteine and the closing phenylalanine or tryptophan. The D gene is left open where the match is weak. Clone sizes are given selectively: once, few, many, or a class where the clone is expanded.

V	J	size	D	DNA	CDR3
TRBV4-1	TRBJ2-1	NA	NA	TGCGCCAGCAGCCTTCAAGATCTCCCTAAGTGGGGCAATGAGCAGTTCTTC	CASSLQDLPKWGNEQFF
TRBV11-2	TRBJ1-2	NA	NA	TGTGCCAGCAGCTTAGACTCAGCTAACTATGGCTACACCTTC	CASSLDSANYGYTF
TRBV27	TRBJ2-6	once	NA	TGTGCCAGCACGCTTCTCAGGGATGCTGGGGCCAACGTCCTGACTTTC	CASTLLRDAGANVLTF
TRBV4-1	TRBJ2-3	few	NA	TGCGCCAGCAGCCAAGTCGACCTGGGGTGGGTTGCCCCGGATACGCAGTATTTT	CASSQVDLGWVAPDTQYF
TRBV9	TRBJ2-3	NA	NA	TGTGCCAGCAGCGTGGGAGACCGACCAGATACGCAGTATTTT	CASSVGDRPDTQYF
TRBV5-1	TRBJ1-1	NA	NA	TGCGCCAGCAAAAGGCAGTCGAACACTGAAGCTTTCTTT	CASKRQSNTEAFF
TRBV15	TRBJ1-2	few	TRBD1	TGTGCCACCACGGGACAGGGAGTGGGCTACACCTTC	CATTGQGVGYTF
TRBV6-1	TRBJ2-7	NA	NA	TGTGCCAGCAGAGGAAGGTCGGGACCCTACGAGCAGTACTTC	CASRGRSGPYEQYF
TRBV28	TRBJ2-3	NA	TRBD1	TGTGCCAGCACCGGGACAGGGGGCGCGGGAAGCACAGATACGCAGTATTTT	CASTGTGGAGSTDTQYF
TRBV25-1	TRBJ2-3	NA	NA	TGTGCCAGCAGGGAGGGACGGACCACAGATACGCAGTATTTT	CASREGRTTDTQYF
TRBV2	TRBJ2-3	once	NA	TGTGCCAGCACGGGCGTTGGGGCAGATACGCAGTATTTT	CASTGVGADTQYF
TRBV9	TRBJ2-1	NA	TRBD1	TGTGCCAGCAGCGTAGACGGACAGGGCTTGGAGTTCTTC	CASSVDGQGLEFF
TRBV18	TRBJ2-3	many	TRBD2	TGTGCCAGCTCACCAGGCCTAGCGGGAGCAGATACGCAGTATTTT	CASSPGLAGADTQYF
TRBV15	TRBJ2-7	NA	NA	TGTGCCACCAGCAGAGGGGTAACATCTACCTACGAGCAGTACTTC	CATSRGVTSTYEQYF
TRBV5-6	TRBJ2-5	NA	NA	TGTGCCAGCAGCTTTCGGAGGTACGAGACCCAGTACTTC	CASSFRRYETQYF
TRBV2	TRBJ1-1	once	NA	TGTGCCAGCAGTGAATTGATTGAAGCTTTCTTT	CASSELIEAFF
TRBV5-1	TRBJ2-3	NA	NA	TGCGCCAGCAGCACCGGACGGGGCACAGATACGCAGTATTTT	CASSTGRGTDTQYF
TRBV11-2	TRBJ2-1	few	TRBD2	TGTGCCAGCAGCTTAGACAACGGAGCGGGAGGGTATAGTGAGCAGTTCTTC	CASSLDNGAGGYSEQFF
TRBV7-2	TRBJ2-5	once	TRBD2	TGTGCCAGCAGCTTACTGGGCGGGAGAGAAGAGACCCAGTACTTC	CASSLLGGREETQYF
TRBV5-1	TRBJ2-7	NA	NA	TGCGCCAGCAGCTTCGACCCGAACTCCTACGAGCAGTACTTC	CASSFDPNSYEQYF
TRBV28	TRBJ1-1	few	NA	TGTGCCACCATGGACAGTGCCAACACTGAAGCTTTCTTT	CATMDSANTEAFF
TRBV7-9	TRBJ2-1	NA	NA	TGTGCCAGCAGCTTAAGGGACGACAATGAGCAGTTCTTC	CASSLRDDNEQFF
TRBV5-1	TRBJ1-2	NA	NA	TGCGCCAGCAGCTTGATCGTAGGGGCGTCTACGCATGGCTACACCTTC	CASSLIVGASTHGYTF
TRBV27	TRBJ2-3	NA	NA	TGTGCCAGCAGTTGGGGAGCCGGCCGTACAGATACGCAGTATTTT	CASSWGAGRTDTQYF